This is a list of T cell receptor beta chains from one sample in a study of shared clonotypes between healthy human individuals. Only in-frame clones appear in the TCRdb table, and some are missing; sequencing was by immunoSEQ multiplex PCR. The sample consists of about 2.4 million clones, approximately 93% of them appearing once. What was sequenced was naive CD4+ T cells from PBMCs. The receptors derive from a man aged 18 to 29 in good health. Some clones in this sample may be carry-over from other donors' samples. CDR3s include the opening cysteine and the closing phenylalanine or tryptophan. D genes are given only for firm matches.

v_call	d_call	j_call	cdr3_length	cdr3_aa	cdr3_nt
TRBV6-6	TRBD1	TRBJ1-3	16	CASTQTPDRASNTIYF	TGTGCCAGCACCCAGACTCCTGACAGGGCGTCGAACACCATATATTTT
TRBV7-9	TRBD2	TRBJ2-7	15	CASSRLAGPDYEQYF	TGTGCCAGCAGCCGACTAGCGGGACCCGACTACGAGCAGTACTTC
TRBV29-1	TRBD1	TRBJ1-5	14	CSVRQGNDDQPQHF	TGCAGCGTTAGACAGGGTAATGACGATCAGCCCCAGCATTTT
TRBV5-4	-	TRBJ2-3	14	CASSLGGYTDTQYF	TGTGCCAGCAGCTTGGGGGGTTACACAGATACGCAGTATTTT
TRBV2	-	TRBJ2-7	11	CASSTLDEQYF	TGTGCCAGCAGTACCCTGGATGAGCAGTACTTC
TRBV18	-	TRBJ2-7	13	CASSPSGHYEQYF	TGTGCCAGCTCACCCTCAGGACACTACGAGCAGTACTTC
TRBV28	-	TRBJ1-2	12	CASSRQAYGYTF	TGTGCCAGCAGCAGACAGGCATATGGCTACACCTTC
TRBV28	-	TRBJ2-7	14	CASRGHLGSYEQYF	TGTGCCAGCAGAGGACACCTCGGATCCTACGAGCAGTACTTC
TRBV7-8	-	TRBJ2-5	17	CASSLERFVKGQETQYF	TGTGCCAGCAGCTTAGAGCGGTTCGTTAAGGGCCAAGAGACCCAGTACTTC
TRBV27	-	TRBJ1-1	14	CASSLRIPVTEAFF	TGTGCCAGCAGTTTAAGGATTCCGGTGACTGAAGCTTTCTTT
TRBV7-2	-	TRBJ2-5	15	CASSSYQGGSETQYF	TGTGCCAGCAGCTCATACCAGGGGGGATCAGAGACCCAGTACTTC
TRBV28	TRBD2	TRBJ2-7	15	CASSETSGISYEQYF	TGTGCCAGCAGTGAGACTAGCGGGATCTCCTACGAGCAGTACTTC
TRBV18	-	TRBJ2-2	15	CASSPATLNTGELFF	TGTGCCAGCTCACCAGCGACACTTAACACCGGGGAGCTGTTTTTT